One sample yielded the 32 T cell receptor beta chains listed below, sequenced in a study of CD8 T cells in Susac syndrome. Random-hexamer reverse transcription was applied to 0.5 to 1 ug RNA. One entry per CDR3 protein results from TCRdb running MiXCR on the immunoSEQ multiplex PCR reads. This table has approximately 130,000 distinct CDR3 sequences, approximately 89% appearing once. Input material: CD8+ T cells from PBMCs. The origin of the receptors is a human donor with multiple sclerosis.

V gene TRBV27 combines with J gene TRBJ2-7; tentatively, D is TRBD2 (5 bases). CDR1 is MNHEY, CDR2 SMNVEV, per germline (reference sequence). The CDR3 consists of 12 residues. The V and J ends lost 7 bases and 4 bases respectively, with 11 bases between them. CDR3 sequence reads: CASIGNPYEQYF. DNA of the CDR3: TGTGCCAGCATCGGGAATCCGTACGAGCAGTACTTC.

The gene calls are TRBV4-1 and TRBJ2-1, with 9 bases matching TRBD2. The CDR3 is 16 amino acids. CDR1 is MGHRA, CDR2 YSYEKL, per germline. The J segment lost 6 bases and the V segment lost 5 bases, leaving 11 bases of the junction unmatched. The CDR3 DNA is TGCGCCAGCAGCTCCTTTGCGGGAGGGCTGAGCAATGAGCAGTTCTTC. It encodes CASSSFAGGLSNEQFF.

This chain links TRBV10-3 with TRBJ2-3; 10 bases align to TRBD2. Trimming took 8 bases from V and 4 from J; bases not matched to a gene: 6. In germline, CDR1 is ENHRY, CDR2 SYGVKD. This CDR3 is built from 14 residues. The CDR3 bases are TGTGCCATCGGGCTAGCGGGAGTAGCAGATACGCAGTATTTT. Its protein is CAIGLAGVADTQYF.

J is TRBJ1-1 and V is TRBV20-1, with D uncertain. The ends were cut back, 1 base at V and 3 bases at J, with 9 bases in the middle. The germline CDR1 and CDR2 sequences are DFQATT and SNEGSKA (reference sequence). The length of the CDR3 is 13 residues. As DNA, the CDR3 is TGCAGTGCTAGAGGGCAGCTAGACACTGAAGCTTTCTTT. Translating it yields CSARGQLDTEAFF.

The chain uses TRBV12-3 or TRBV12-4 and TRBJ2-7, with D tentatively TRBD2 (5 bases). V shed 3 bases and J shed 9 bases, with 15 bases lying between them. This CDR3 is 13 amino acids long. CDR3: CASSLAGPVAQYF. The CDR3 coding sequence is TGTGCCAGCAGTTTGGCGGGCCCAGTCGCGCAGTACTTC.

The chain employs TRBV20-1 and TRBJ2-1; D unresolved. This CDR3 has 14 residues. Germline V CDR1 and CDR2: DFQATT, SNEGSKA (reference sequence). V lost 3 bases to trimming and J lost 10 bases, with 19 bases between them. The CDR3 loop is CSAREISKVWEQFF. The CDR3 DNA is TGCAGTGCTAGGGAGATTTCTAAGGTCTGGGAGCAGTTCTTC.

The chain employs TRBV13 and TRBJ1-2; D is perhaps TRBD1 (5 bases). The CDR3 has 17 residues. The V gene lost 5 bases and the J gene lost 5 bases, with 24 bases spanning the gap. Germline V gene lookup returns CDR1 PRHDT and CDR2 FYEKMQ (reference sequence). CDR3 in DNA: TGTGCCAGCAGCCTTTCGGGGTCGGGGGGACGGTTGTATGGCTACACCTTC. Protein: CASSLSGSGGRLYGYTF.

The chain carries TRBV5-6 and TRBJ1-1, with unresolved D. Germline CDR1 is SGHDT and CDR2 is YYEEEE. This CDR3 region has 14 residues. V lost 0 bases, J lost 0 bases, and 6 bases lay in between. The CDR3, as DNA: TGTGCCAGCAGCTTGGCAGAGTTGAACACTGAAGCTTTCTTT. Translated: CASSLAELNTEAFF. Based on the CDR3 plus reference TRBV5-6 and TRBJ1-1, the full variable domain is DAGVTQSPTHLIKTRGQQVTLRCSPKSGHDTVSWYQQALGQGPQFIFQYYEEEERQRGNFPDRFSGHQFPNYSSELNVNALLLGDSALYLCASSLAELNTEAFFGQGTRLTVV.

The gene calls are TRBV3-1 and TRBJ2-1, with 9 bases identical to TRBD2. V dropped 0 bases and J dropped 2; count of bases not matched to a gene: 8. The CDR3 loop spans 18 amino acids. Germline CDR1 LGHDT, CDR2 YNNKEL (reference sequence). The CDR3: CASSQELGAGGPYNEQFF. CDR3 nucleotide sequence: TGTGCCAGCAGCCAAGAACTAGGAGCGGGAGGACCCTACAATGAGCAGTTCTTC.

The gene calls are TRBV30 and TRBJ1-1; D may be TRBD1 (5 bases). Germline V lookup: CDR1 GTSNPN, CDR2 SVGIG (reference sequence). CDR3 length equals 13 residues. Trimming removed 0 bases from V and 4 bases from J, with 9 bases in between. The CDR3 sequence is CAWSVSGGTEAFF. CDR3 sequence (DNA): TGTGCCTGGAGTGTATCTGGGGGCACTGAAGCTTTCTTT.

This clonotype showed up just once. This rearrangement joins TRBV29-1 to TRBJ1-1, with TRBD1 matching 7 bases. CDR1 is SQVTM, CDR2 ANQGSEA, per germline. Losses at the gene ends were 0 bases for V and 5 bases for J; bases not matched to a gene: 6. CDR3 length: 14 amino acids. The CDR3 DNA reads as TGCAGCGTTGAAGATCTTCCAGGGGGGACTGAAGCTTTCTTT. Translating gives CSVEDLPGGTEAFF.

Here the CDR3 reads CASSLSADEQFF. The CDR3 DNA reads TGTGCCAGCAGCTTGTCAGCGGATGAGCAGTTCTTC. This sequence joins TRBV5-4 and TRBJ2-1; perhaps TRBD2 as D (5 bases). The germline V gene has CDR1 SGHNT and CDR2 YYREEE (reference sequence). V shed 1 base and J shed 8 bases, with 7 bases lying between them. This CDR3 region has 12 residues.

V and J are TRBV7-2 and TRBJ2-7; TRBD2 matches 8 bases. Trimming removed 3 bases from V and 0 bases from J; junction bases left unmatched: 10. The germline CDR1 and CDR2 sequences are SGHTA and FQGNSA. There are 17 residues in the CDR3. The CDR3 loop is CASSFDLASGSSYEQYF. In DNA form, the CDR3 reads TGTGCCAGCAGCTTCGACCTAGCGAGCGGGAGCTCCTACGAGCAGTACTTC.

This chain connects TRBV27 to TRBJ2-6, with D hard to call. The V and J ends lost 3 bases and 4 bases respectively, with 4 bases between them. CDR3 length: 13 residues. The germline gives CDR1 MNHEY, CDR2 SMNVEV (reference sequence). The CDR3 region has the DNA TGTGCCAGCAGTTTGAGGGGGGCCAACGTCCTGACTTTC. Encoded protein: CASSLRGANVLTF.

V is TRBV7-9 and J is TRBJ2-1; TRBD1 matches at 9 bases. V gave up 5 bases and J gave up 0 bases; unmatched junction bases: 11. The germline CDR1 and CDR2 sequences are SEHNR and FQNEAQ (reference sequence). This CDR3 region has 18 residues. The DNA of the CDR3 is TGTGCCAGCAGCCAAACGACAGGGGGTCCGCCCTCCTACAATGAGCAGTTCTTC. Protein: CASSQTTGGPPSYNEQFF.

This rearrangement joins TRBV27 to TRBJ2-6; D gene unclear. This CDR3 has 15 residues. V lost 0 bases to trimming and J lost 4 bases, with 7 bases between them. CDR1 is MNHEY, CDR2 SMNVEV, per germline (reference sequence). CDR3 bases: TGTGCCAGCAGTTTATCGAGAGCAGGGGCCAACGTCCTGACTTTC. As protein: CASSLSRAGANVLTF.

CDR3 amino acids: CASSPQGRRDQPQHF. CDR3 in DNA: TGTGCCAGCAGTCCTCAGGGGAGACGTGATCAGCCCCAGCATTTT. The chain employs TRBV27 and TRBJ1-5; D may be TRBD1 (6 bases). The CDR3 is 15 residues long. Trimming took off 5 bases at V and 5 bases at J, with 16 bases between the two ends. Per germline, CDR1 MNHEY and CDR2 SMNVEV (reference sequence).

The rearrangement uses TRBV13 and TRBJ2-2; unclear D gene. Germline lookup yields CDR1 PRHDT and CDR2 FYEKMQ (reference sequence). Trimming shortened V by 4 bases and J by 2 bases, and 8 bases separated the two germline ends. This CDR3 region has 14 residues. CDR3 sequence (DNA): TGTGCCAGCAGCTCCGATTTTAACACCGGGGAGCTGTTTTTT. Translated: CASSSDFNTGELFF.

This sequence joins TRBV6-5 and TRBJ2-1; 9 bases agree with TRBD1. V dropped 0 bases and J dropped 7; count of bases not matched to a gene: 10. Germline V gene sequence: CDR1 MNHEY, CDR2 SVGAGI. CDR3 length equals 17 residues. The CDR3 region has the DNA TGTGCCAGCAGTTACTCTTTTACAGGGGGCGGAGGGAATGAGCAGTTCTTC. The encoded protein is CASSYSFTGGGGNEQFF.

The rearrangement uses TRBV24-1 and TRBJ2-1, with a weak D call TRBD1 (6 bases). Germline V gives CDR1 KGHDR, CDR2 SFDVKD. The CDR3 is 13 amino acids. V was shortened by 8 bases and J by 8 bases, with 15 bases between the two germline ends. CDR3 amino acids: CATTQGLGDEQFF. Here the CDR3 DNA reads TGTGCCACCACCCAGGGGCTTGGGGATGAGCAGTTCTTC.

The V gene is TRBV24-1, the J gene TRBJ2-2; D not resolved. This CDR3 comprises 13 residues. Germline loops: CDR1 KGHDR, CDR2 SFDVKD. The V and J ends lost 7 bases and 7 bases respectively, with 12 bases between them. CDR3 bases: TGTGCCACCAGGGGATTTGAACACGGGGAGCTGTTTTTT. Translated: CATRGFEHGELFF.

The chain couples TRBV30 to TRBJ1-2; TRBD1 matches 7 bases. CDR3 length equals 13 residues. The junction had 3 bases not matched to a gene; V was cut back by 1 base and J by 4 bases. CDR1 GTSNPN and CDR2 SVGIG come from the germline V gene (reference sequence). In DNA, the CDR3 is TGTGCCTGGAGTGCCACAGGGGTCTATGGCTACACCTTC. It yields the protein CAWSATGVYGYTF.

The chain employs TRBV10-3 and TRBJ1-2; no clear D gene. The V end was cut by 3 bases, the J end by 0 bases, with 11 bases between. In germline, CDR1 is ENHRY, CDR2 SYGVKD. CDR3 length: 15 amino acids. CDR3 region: CAISDFQAANYGYTF. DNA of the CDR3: TGTGCCATCAGTGATTTTCAGGCCGCTAACTATGGCTACACCTTC.

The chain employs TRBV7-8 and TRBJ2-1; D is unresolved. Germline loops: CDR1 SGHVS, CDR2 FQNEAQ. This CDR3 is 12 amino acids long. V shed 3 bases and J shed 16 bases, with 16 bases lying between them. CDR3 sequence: CASSLGADPDFF. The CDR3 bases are TGTGCCAGCAGCTTGGGTGCGGACCCGGACTTCTTC.

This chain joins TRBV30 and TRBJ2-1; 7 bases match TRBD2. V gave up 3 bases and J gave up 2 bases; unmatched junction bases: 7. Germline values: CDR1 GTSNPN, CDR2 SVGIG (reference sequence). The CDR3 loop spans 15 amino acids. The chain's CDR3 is CAWSFAGVTYNEQFF. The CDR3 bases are TGTGCCTGGAGCTTCGCGGGAGTAACCTACAATGAGCAGTTCTTC.

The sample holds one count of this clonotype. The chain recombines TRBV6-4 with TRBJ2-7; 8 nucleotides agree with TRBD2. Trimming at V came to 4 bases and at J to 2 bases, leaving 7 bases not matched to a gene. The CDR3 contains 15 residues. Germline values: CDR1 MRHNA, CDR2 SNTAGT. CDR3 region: CASSVASGSTYEQYF. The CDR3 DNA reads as TGTGCCAGCAGTGTGGCTAGCGGGTCAACCTACGAGCAGTACTTC.

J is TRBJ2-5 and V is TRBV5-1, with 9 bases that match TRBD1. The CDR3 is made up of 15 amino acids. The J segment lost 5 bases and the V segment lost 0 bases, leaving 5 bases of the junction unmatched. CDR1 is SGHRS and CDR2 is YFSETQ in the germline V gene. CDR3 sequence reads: CASSLDGTGSETQYF. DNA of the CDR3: TGCGCCAGCAGCTTGGACGGGACAGGGAGCGAGACCCAGTACTTC.

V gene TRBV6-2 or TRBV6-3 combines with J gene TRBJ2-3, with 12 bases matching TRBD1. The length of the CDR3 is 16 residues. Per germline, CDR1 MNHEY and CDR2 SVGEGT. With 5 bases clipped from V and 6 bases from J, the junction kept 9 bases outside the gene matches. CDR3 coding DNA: TGTGCCAGCAGTGTTCCTGGGACAGGGGGCTCGGATACGCAGTATTTT. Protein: CASSVPGTGGSDTQYF.

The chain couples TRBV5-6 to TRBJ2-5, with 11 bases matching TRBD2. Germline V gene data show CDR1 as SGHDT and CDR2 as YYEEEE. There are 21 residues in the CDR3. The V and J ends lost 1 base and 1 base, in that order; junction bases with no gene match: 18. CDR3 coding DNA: TGTGCCAGCAGCTTGCGGGGGGTTTGGCTAGCGGGAGGAAATCTCCAAGAGACCCAGTACTTC. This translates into CASSLRGVWLAGGNLQETQYF.

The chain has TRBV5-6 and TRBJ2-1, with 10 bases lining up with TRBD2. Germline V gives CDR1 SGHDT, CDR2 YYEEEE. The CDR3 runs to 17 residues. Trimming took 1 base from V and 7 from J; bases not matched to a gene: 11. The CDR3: CASSLLAGGSTGNEQFF. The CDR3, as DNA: TGTGCCAGCAGCTTGTTAGCGGGAGGTTCAACTGGGAATGAGCAGTTCTTC. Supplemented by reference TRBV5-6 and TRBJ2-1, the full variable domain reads DAGVTQSPTHLIKTRGQQVTLRCSPKSGHDTVSWYQQALGQGPQFIFQYYEEEERQRGNFPDRFSGHQFPNYSSELNVNALLLGDSALYLCASSLLAGGSTGNEQFFGPGTRLTVL.

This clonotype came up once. CDR3 amino acids: CASSPISTGGLGEQYF. The CDR3 region has the DNA TGTGCCAGCAGCCCAATCTCTACAGGCGGACTCGGCGAGCAGTACTTC. The genes are TRBV4-2 and TRBJ2-7; D tentatively fits TRBD1 or TRBD2 (5 bases each). The CDR3 extends over 16 amino acids. Germline V lookup: CDR1 LGHNA, CDR2 YNFKEQ. Trimming pared 4 bases from V and 6 bases from J, leaving 22 bases between.

The DNA of the CDR3 is TGTGCCAGCGGAACGACTGAAACTGATACGCAGTATTTT. As protein: CASGTTETDTQYF. The rearrangement joins TRBV27 to TRBJ2-3, with D unresolved. This CDR3 contains 13 residues. V was clipped by 8 bases and J by 6 bases, with 15 bases between them. Germline assignment: CDR1 MNHEY and CDR2 SMNVEV (reference sequence).